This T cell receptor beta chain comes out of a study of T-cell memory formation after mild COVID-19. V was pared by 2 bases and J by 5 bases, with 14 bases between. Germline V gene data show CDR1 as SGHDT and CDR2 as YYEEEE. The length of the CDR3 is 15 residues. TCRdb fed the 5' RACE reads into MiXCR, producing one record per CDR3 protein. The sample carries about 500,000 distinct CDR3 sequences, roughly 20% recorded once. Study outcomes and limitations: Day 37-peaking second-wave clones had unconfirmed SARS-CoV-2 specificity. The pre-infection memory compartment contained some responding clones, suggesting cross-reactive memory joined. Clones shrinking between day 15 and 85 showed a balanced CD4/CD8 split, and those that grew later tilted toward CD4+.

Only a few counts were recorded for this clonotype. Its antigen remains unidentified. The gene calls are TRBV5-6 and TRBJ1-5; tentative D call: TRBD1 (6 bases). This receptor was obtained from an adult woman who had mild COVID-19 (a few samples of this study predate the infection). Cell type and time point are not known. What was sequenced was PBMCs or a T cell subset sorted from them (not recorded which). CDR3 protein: CASSLGGGYDQPQHF. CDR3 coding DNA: TGTGCCAGCAGCTTAGGAGGGGGATATGATCAGCCCCAGCATTTT.